This is a list of T cell receptor beta chains from one sample in a study of early T cells in non-severe SARS-CoV-2 infection. TCRdb reprocessed the 5' RACE reads via MiXCR and lists one record per CDR3 protein. The profile shows around 30,000 distinct CDR3 sequences, roughly 9.2% of them singletons. The sequenced sample consisted of whole blood. The receptor source for this set is an adult who was a healthcare worker with PCR-confirmed SARS-CoV-2 infection or an uninfected control (not recorded which). The CDR3 runs from the conserved cysteine through the conserved F or W. The order of the fields is J gene, V gene, D gene, clone size, CDR3 DNA, CDR3 protein. The D gene is left open where the match is weak. Clone size appears in some rows only: once, few, many, or a class for an expanded clone.

TRBJ2-5 | TRBV11-3 | NA | many | TGTGCCAGCAGCTTAGGGGGCTACGAGACCCAGTACTTC | CASSLGGYETQYF
TRBJ2-2 | TRBV2 | TRBD2 | many | TGTGCCAGCAGGAGCGGGCTAGCGGGGGCGTACACCGGGGAGCTGTTTTTT | CASRSGLAGAYTGELFF
TRBJ1-4 | TRBV4-3 | TRBD1 | many | TGCGCCAGCAGCCAAGCGCCGGCAGGGGGGGGTGAAAAACTGTTTTTT | CASSQAPAGGGEKLFF
TRBJ2-6 | TRBV2 | NA | many | TGTGCCCGAGCGGCGGGATCCGGGGCCAACGTCCTGACTTTC | CARAAGSGANVLTF
TRBJ2-1 | TRBV2 | TRBD2 | many | TGTGCCAGCAGGTCCGGGACTAGCGGTTACAATGAGCAGTTCTTC | CASRSGTSGYNEQFF
TRBJ1-1 | TRBV4-3 | NA | many | TGCGCCAGCAGCCAGGCGAGCATGAACACTGAAGCTTTCTTT | CASSQASMNTEAFF
TRBJ2-3 | TRBV6-2/TRBV6-3 | TRBD1 | NA | TGTGCCAGCAGCGTCCGGACAGGGGGAGATACGCAGTATTTT | CASSVRTGGDTQYF
TRBJ1-6 | TRBV2 | NA | NA | TGTGCCAGCAGTGAAAGGCTGAAGGCAGGGACTCATTCACCCCTCCACTTT | CASSERLKAGTHSPLHF
TRBJ2-7 | TRBV4-1 | NA | many | TGCGCCAGCAGCCAGTTCAGCTCCGGGACCCACGAGCAGTACTTC | CASSQFSSGTHEQYF
TRBJ1-4 | TRBV20-1 | NA | many | TGCAGTGCCTTCCCCCGCGACAGCCAGAAACTGTTTTTT | CSAFPRDSQKLFF
TRBJ2-7 | TRBV18 | NA | many | TGTGCCAGCTCACCCACGGCCTACGAGCAGTACTTC | CASSPTAYEQYF
TRBJ2-2 | TRBV7-3 | NA | many | TGTGCCAGCGGGCTAGCGAGCACCGGGGAGCTGTTTTTT | CASGLASTGELFF
TRBJ1-2 | TRBV6-4 | NA | many | TGTGCCAGCAGTGACAACGGTTTGGGTAGATACGGCTACACCTTC | CASSDNGLGRYGYTF
TRBJ2-6 | TRBV20-1 | TRBD1 | few | TGCAGTGCGCAGCGGACAGGGGCAGCCAACGTCCTGACTTTC | CSAQRTGAANVLTF
TRBJ2-2 | TRBV20-1 | NA | many | TGCAGTGCTAGTTGGCAGGGTACGACCGGGGAGCTGTTTTTT | CSASWQGTTGELFF
TRBJ2-3 | TRBV7-9 | TRBD2 | few | TGTGCCAGCAGCCCGTCGACTAGCGGGGGTATTACAGATACGCAGTATTTT | CASSPSTSGGITDTQYF
TRBJ1-5 | TRBV19 | NA | many | TGTGCCAGTAGCCCCTTCGAGGGGGGGCGAAACAGCAATCAGCCCCAGCATTTT | CASSPFEGGRNSNQPQHF
TRBJ2-5 | TRBV19 | NA | few | TGTGCCAGTAGTACGGGGCAAATCGGAGAGACCCAGTACTTC | CASSTGQIGETQYF
TRBJ1-5 | TRBV5-1 | NA | many | TGCGCCAGCAGCCAGGGGAGCAATCAGCCCCAGCATTTT | CASSQGSNQPQHF
TRBJ1-1 | TRBV29-1 | NA | medium-sized | TGCAGCGTTGAAGCTGAGAACACTGAAGCTTTCTTT | CSVEAENTEAFF
TRBJ2-2 | TRBV10-3 | NA | many | TGTGCCATCCGCCCCCAAACGAACACCGGGGAGCTGTTTTTT | CAIRPQTNTGELFF
TRBJ1-3 | TRBV29-1 | NA | NA | TGCAGCGTTGTTACTTCTGGAAACACCATATATTTT | CSVVTSGNTIYF
TRBJ2-6 | TRBV7-2 | TRBD1 | many | TGTGCCAGCAGCCCTAGACAGGGTTCTGGGGCCAACGTCCTGACTTTC | CASSPRQGSGANVLTF
TRBJ1-3 | TRBV4-3 | NA | many | TGCGCCAGCAGCCAAGCCCCAACAGGGCACGGAAACACCATATATTTT | CASSQAPTGHGNTIYF
TRBJ2-3 | TRBV30 | NA | NA | TGTGCCTGGAGTTATGAGGATTCCGGGACCATCACAGATACGCAGTATTTT | CAWSYEDSGTITDTQYF
TRBJ1-1 | TRBV11-3 | NA | many | TGTGCCAGCAGTTCACTCCAGAACACTGAAGCTTTCTTT | CASSSLQNTEAFF
TRBJ2-1 | TRBV11-2 | NA | many | TGTGCCAGCAGCCCTCAGGGGAATGAGCAGTTCTTC | CASSPQGNEQFF
TRBJ2-7 | TRBV5-1 | NA | many | TGCGCCAGCAGAAGGGGTTCAGGAGGCGTCTCCTACGAGCAGTACTTC | CASRRGSGGVSYEQYF
TRBJ1-5 | TRBV20-1 | TRBD1 | NA | TGCAGTGCTAGTCCCGGACAGGGAGACCAGCCCCAGCATTTT | CSASPGQGDQPQHF
TRBJ1-2 | TRBV5-1 | NA | few | TGCGCCAGCAGCCTAGACAGCGACTATGGCTACACCTTC | CASSLDSDYGYTF
TRBJ1-2 | TRBV6-5 | NA | NA | TGTGCCAGCACCACATTGGGGGGCCGCCCCTATGGCTACACCTTC | CASTTLGGRPYGYTF
TRBJ2-1 | TRBV4-3 | TRBD1 | NA | TGCGCCAGCAGCCAAGGCTTCGGGACAGGGGCCTACAATGAGCAGTTCTTC | CASSQGFGTGAYNEQFF
TRBJ2-3 | TRBV18 | NA | few | TGTGCCAGCTCACCTCCTAGCAGCACAGATACGCAGTATTTT | CASSPPSSTDTQYF
TRBJ2-7 | TRBV7-9 | TRBD1 | many | TGTGCCAGCAGCACCCGGACAGGCCGGTTCTCCTACGAGCAGTACTTC | CASSTRTGRFSYEQYF
TRBJ1-6 | TRBV7-8 | NA | many | TGTGCCAGCAGCTTAGACGGGGCATACCTCCACTTT | CASSLDGAYLHF
TRBJ2-1 | TRBV7-2 | TRBD2 | few | TGTGCCAGCAGCCCCGACATCGGGAGGTACAATGAGCAGTTCTTC | CASSPDIGRYNEQFF
TRBJ2-3 | TRBV29-1 | NA | NA | TGCAGCGGAACCGCAAGGGACAGCACAGATACGCAGTATTTT | CSGTARDSTDTQYF
TRBJ1-2 | TRBV12-3/TRBV12-4 | NA | few | TGTGCCAGCACTCGTTCCCCAAACCATGACTACACCTTC | CASTRSPNHDYTF
TRBJ2-2 | TRBV5-1 | NA | many | TGCGCCAGCAGCTTCAGATCGCAGGGGAACACCGGGGAGCTGTTTTTT | CASSFRSQGNTGELFF
TRBJ2-7 | TRBV9 | NA | NA | TGTGCCAGCAGCGCTACAGGAGGGGGATACGAGCAGTACTTC | CASSATGGGYEQYF
TRBJ1-6 | TRBV3-1 | TRBD1 | many | TGTGCCAGCAGCCGGACAGGGGATACCCATTCACCCCTCCACTTT | CASSRTGDTHSPLHF
TRBJ2-7 | TRBV6-1 | TRBD1 | many | TGTGCCAGCAGCGCACCGGGACAGGGGATATACGAGCAGTACTTC | CASSAPGQGIYEQYF
TRBJ2-5 | TRBV20-1 | TRBD2 | many | TGCAGTGCTAGATCGGGGGGGGACCAAGAGACCCAGTACTTC | CSARSGGDQETQYF
TRBJ2-7 | TRBV20-1 | NA | many | TGCAGTGCTAATAACCTGCCAAACTACGAGCAGTACTTC | CSANNLPNYEQYF
TRBJ2-7 | TRBV30 | NA | many | TGTGCCTGGACTCGTACCAAGGAAGGCGAGCAGTACTTC | CAWTRTKEGEQYF
TRBJ2-3 | TRBV19 | NA | few | TGTGCCAGTAGGACAGGCACAGATACGCAGTATTTT | CASRTGTDTQYF
TRBJ1-1 | TRBV4-1 | NA | NA | TGCGCCAGCAGCCGCGGACCGGGAGCCGGAGGCAGGAACACTGAAGCTTTCTTT | CASSRGPGAGGRNTEAFF